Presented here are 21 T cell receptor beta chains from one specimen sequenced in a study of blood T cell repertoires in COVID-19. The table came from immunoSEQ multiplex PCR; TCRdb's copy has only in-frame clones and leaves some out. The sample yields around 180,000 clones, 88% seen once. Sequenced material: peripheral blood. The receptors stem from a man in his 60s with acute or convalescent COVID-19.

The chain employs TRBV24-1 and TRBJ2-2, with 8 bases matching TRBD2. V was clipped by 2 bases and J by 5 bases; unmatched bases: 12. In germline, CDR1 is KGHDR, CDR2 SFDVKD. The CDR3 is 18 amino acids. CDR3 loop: CATSDYGGRREGTGELFF. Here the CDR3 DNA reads TGTGCCACCAGTGATTATGGGGGGCGCCGGGAGGGTACCGGGGAGCTGTTTTTT.

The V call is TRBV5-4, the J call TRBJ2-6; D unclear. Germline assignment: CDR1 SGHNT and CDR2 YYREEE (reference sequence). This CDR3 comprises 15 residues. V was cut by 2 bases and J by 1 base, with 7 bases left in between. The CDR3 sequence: CASSLYVSGANVLTF. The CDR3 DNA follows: TGTGCCAGCAGCTTATATGTTTCTGGGGCCAACGTCCTGACTTTC.

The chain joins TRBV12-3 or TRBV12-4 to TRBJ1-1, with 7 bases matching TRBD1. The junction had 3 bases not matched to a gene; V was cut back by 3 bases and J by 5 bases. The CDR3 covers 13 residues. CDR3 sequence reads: CASSLGQWTEAFF. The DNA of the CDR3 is TGTGCCAGCAGTTTGGGACAGTGGACTGAAGCTTTCTTT.

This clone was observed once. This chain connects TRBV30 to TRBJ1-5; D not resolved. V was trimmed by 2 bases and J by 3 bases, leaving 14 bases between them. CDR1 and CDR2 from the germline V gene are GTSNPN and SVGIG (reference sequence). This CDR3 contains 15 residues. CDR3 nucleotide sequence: TGTGCCTGGAGTTTTCCGACACGGTACAATCAGCCCCAGCATTTT. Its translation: CAWSFPTRYNQPQHF.

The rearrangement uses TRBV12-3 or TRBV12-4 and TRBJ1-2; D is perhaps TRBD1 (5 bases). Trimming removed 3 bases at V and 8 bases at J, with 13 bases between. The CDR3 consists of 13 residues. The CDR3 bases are TGTGCCAGCAGTTTGAATAGGGGAAGCGGCTACACCTTC. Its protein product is CASSLNRGSGYTF.

The DNA of the CDR3 is TGTGCCAGCAGCCAAGAAAGAGGAGGTATGGTAGAGACCCAGTACTTC. Encoded protein: CASSQERGGMVETQYF. V usage is TRBV3-1 (or the pseudogene TRBV3-2) and J usage is TRBJ2-5, with D possibly matching TRBD2 (5 bases). CDR1 is LGHDT and CDR2 is YNNKEL in the germline V gene (reference sequence). CDR3 length: 16 amino acids. Between the trimmed V and J ends, which lost 0 bases and 4 bases, there was a span of 15 bases.

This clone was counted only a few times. The CDR3 here is CASSLDGTGNGYTF. As DNA, the CDR3 is TGTGCCAGCAGCTTAGATGGGACAGGGAATGGCTACACCTTC. The chain uses TRBV11-3 and TRBJ1-2, with 9 bases matching TRBD1. Germline V gene data show CDR1 as SGHNT and CDR2 as YENEEA. With V trimmed by 0 bases and J by 6 bases, 2 bases remained unmatched. The CDR3 has 14 residues.

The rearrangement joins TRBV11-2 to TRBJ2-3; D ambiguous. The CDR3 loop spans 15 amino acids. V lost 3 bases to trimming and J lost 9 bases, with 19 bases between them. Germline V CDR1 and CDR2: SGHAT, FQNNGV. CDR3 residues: CASSLISAALNTQYF. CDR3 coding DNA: TGTGCCAGCAGCTTGATATCGGCGGCCTTGAACACGCAGTATTTT.

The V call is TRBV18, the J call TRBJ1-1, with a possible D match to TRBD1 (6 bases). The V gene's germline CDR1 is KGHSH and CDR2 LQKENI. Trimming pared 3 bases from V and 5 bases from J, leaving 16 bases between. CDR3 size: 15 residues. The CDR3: CASSPPAGAYTEAFF. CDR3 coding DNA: TGTGCCAGCTCACCCCCCGCGGGGGCGTATACTGAAGCTTTCTTT.

CDR3 sequence (DNA): TGTGCCAGCAAGGAACTAGCCGACACCGGGGAGCTGTTTTTT. Its translation: CASKELADTGELFF. J is TRBJ2-2 and V is TRBV2, with D perhaps matching TRBD2 (6 bases). CDR1 is SNHLY and CDR2 is FYNNEI in the germline V gene. The V and J ends lost 7 bases and 3 bases respectively, with 12 bases between them. The CDR3 has 14 residues.

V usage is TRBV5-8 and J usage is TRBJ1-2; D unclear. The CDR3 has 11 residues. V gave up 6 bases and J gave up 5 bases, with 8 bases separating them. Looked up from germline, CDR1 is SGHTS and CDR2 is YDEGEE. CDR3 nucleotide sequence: TGTGCCAGCACCCGGGAGTATGGCTACACCTTC. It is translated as CASTREYGYTF.

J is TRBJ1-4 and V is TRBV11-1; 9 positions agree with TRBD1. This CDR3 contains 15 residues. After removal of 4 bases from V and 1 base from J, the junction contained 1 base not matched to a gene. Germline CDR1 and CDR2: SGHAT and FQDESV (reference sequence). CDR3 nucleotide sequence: TGTGCCAGCAGCTCGGGACAGGGAACTAATGAAAAACTGTTTTTT. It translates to CASSSGQGTNEKLFF.

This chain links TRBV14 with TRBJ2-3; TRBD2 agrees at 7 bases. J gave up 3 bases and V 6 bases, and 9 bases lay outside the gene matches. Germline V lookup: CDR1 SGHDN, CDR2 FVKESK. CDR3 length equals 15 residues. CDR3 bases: TGTGCCAGCAGTCCCGGGTGGACTAGGACAGATACGCAGTATTTT. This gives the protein CASSPGWTRTDTQYF. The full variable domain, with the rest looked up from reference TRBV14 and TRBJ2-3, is EAGVTQFPSHSVIEKGQTVTLRCDPISGHDNLYWYRRVMGKEIKFLLHFVKESKQDESGMPNNRFLAERTGGTYSTLKVQPAELEDSGVYFCASSPGWTRTDTQYFGPGTRLTVL.

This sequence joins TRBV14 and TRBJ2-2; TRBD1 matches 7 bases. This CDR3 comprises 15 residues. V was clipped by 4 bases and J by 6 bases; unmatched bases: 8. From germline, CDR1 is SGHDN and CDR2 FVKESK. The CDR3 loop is CASSRLQGWAGELFF. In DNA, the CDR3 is TGTGCCAGCAGCCGGTTACAGGGGTGGGCCGGGGAGCTGTTTTTT.

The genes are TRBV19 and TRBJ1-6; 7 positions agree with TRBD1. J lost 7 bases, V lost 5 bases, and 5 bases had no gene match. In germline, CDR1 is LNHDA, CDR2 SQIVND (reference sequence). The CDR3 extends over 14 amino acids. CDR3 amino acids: CASSAGTANSPLHF. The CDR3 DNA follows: TGTGCCAGTAGTGCCGGGACAGCGAATTCACCCCTCCACTTT.

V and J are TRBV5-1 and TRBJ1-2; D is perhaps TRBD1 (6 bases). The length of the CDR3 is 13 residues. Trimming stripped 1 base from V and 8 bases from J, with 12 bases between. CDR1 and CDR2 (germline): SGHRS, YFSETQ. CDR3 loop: CASSLSQGRGYTF. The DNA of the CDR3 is TGCGCCAGCAGCTTGTCACAGGGTCGGGGCTACACCTTC.

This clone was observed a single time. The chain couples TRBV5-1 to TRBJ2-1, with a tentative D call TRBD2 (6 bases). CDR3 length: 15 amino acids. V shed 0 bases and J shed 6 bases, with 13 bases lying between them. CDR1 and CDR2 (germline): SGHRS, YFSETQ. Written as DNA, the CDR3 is TGCGCCAGCAGCTTGGGCAGGGACTTAATCAATGAGCAGTTCTTC. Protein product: CASSLGRDLINEQFF.

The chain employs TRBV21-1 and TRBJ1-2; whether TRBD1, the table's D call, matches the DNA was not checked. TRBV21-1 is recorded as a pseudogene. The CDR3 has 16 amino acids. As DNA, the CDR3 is TGTGCCAGCAGCAAAGTACAGTCAACTGCTAACTATGGCTACACCTTC. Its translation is CASSKVQSTANYGYTF.

The CDR3 loop is CASSREGISAEAFF. The CDR3 DNA follows: TGTGCCAGCAGTAGAGAGGGCATATCCGCGGAAGCTTTCTTT. The chain combines TRBV2 with TRBJ1-1; D unclear. V was cut by 5 bases and J by 8 bases, with 18 bases left in between. Germline CDR1 is SNHLY and CDR2 is FYNNEI. The CDR3 is 14 residues long.

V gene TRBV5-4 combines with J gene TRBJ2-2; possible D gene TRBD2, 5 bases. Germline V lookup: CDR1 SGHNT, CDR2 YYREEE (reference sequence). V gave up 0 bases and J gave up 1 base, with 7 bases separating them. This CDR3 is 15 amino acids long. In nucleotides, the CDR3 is TGTGCCAGCAGCTTGGCCGGACTGAACACCGGGGAGCTGTTTTTT. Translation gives CASSLAGLNTGELFF. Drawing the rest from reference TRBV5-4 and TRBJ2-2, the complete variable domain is ETGVTQSPTHLIKTRGQQVTLRCSSQSGHNTVSWYQQALGQGPQFIFQYYREEENGRGNFPPRFSGLQFPNYSSELNVNALELDDSALYLCASSLAGLNTGELFFGEGSRLTVL.

The CDR3 DNA sequence: TGTGCCAGCAGTTTAGACGCAGGGTTGGCCCAGCATTTT. This sequence encodes CASSLDAGLAQHF. The V and J genes are TRBV12-3 or TRBV12-4 and TRBJ1-5, with a possible D match to TRBD1 (5 bases). The CDR3 has 13 amino acids. Trimming left V 1 base short and J 11 bases short, with 12 bases between.